This T cell receptor beta chain comes out of a study of chemoradiotherapy in HPV16-positive cancers. Across the whole study: A couple of HPV16-positive patients' cells yielded candidate HPV-specific clones and common motifs.

The repertoire was sequenced with immunoSEQ multiplex PCR; TCRdb's copy has only in-frame clones and lacks some. Seen here are about 25,000 clones, 85% to 95% observed once, and the top ten hold roughly a fifth. The study's findings and limits: During treatment, candidate HPV-specific clones and E7-related motifs expanded in tumor. HPV-specific T cells were functionally defined from only a couple of HPV16-positive patients. For HPV16-positive patients, expanding HPV-responsive T cells associated with longer recurrence-free survival.

A remark on this clone: Its antigen is currently unknown.

The sample consisted of blood, taken from a patient who underwent chemoradiotherapy. The receptor was isolated from a human donor with HPV-associated anogenital cancer.

CDR3 in DNA: TGTGCCAGTAGTATCCCTAGGACAGGGCCCCAGCCCCAGCATTTT. It encodes CASSIPRTGPQPQHF. The gene calls are TRBV19 and TRBJ1-5; 8 bases map to TRBD1. Germline values: CDR1 LNHDA, CDR2 SQIVND (reference sequence). The CDR3 sequence is 15 residues long. After removal of 3 bases from V and 7 bases from J, the junction contained 8 bases not matched to a gene.